Each of the 21 T cell receptor beta chains below was sequenced from the same sample in a study of CD8+CD57+ T cells in acquired aplastic anemia. TCR beta VDJ combinations and CDR3 sequences were profiled from genomic DNA. MiXCR, applied by TCRdb to the reads, yields one record per CDR3 protein. The profile shows about 160,000 distinct CDR3 sequences, around half of them singletons. Patients picked for sequencing had shown CD8+CD57+ cell expansion detected by flow cytometry. What was sequenced was sorted CD4+, CD8+, or CD8+CD57+ T cells (not recorded which) from PBMCs. Source of these receptors: a human donor with aplastic anemia.

About this clonotype: Germline is not matched at one junction end, which may reflect a read error. The chain links TRBV6-1 to TRBJ2-1; D not resolved. The CDR3 is made up of 16 amino acids. The V gene's germline CDR1 is MNHNS and CDR2 SASEGT. The CDR3 nucleotides are TGTGCCAGCAGTGAATATGAGACCGGCTCCTACAATGAGCGGTTCTTC. Residues: CASSEYETGSYNERFF.

CDR3: CAGQDRNTEAFF. For the CDR3, the DNA is TGTGCCGGACAGGACAGGAACACTGAAGCTTTCTTT. The rearrangement links TRBV7-9 to TRBJ1-1; TRBD1 agrees at 7 bases. The CDR3 extends over 12 amino acids. The trim removed 11 bases at V and 1 base at J, leaving 4 bases unmatched. Germline CDR1 reads SEHNR; CDR2 reads FQNEAQ (reference sequence).

The sample holds many counts of this clonotype. V and J are TRBV9 and TRBJ1-4; TRBD1 agrees at 8 bases. Germline CDR1 and CDR2: SGDLS and YYNGEE. There are 15 residues in the CDR3. Unmatched junction bases numbered 3, after V lost 0 bases and J lost 5 bases. CDR3 sequence: CASSVGNRGNEKLFF. The CDR3 DNA sequence: TGTGCCAGCAGCGTAGGTAACAGGGGGAATGAAAAACTGTTTTTT.

The V gene is TRBV7-4, the J gene TRBJ2-3, with D perhaps matching TRBD1 or TRBD2 (5 bases each). The length of the CDR3 is 11 residues. Germline assignment: CDR1 SGHVT and CDR2 SQSDAQ. CDR3 protein: CAGLWGDTQYF. CDR3 sequence (DNA): TGTGCAGGCCTCTGGGGGGATACGCAGTATTTT. The entire variable domain, with the rest obtained from reference TRBV7-4 and TRBJ2-3, is as follows: GAGVSQSPRYKVAKRGRDVALRCDSISGHVTLYWYRQTLGQGSEVLTYSQSDAQRDKSGRPSGRFSAERPERSVSTLKIQRTEQGDSAVYLCAGLWGDTQYFGPGTRLTVL.

The rearrangement links TRBV7-6 to TRBJ2-7, with TRBD2 identical over 11 bases. The CDR3 extends over 16 amino acids. The ends lost 5 bases at V and 4 bases at J; junction bases unmatched: 10. Germline loops: CDR1 SGHVS, CDR2 FNYEAQ. For the CDR3, the DNA is TGTGCCAGCAGCCCGTTACTAGCGGGAGACGCGTACGAGCAGTACTTC. It encodes CASSPLLAGDAYEQYF.

The chain employs TRBV24-1 and TRBJ2-5; TRBD1 aligns across 9 bases. CDR1 and CDR2 from the germline V gene are KGHDR and SFDVKD. The CDR3 is 15 residues long. Unmatched junction bases numbered 5, after V lost 2 bases and J lost 5 bases. The CDR3 DNA reads TGTGCCACCAGTGATTGGGGACAGGGCAGGGAGACCCAGTACTTC. Translated: CATSDWGQGRETQYF.

This clonotype was observed many times. The chain carries TRBV6-1 and TRBJ2-7; 9 bases fit TRBD1. Germline V gene sequence: CDR1 MNHNS, CDR2 SASEGT. The CDR3 consists of 18 residues. The V gene end was trimmed by 6 bases and the J gene end by 2 bases; junction bases not matched to a gene: 17. CDR3 sequence: CASRGTIRGTGTPYEQYF. CDR3 DNA: TGTGCCAGCAGAGGAACCATACGGGGGACAGGGACGCCCTACGAGCAGTACTTC.

V is TRBV19 and J is TRBJ2-7; 8 bases align to TRBD2. This CDR3 has 14 amino acids. The ends lost 1 base at V and 7 bases at J; junction bases unmatched: 6. Germline V lookup: CDR1 LNHDA, CDR2 SQIVND (reference sequence). Written as DNA, the CDR3 is TGTGCCAGTAGTATAGCCAGCGGGAGTGCTGAGCAGTACTTC. Protein: CASSIASGSAEQYF. Filled out from reference TRBV19 and TRBJ2-7, the complete variable domain reads DGGITQSPKYLFRKEGQNVTLSCEQNLNHDAMYWYRQDPGQGLRLIYYSQIVNDFQKGDIAEGYSVSREKKESFPLTVTSAQKNPTAFYLCASSIASGSAEQYFGPGTRLTVT.

V usage is TRBV5-1 and J usage is TRBJ1-5; 11 positions match TRBD1. Germline loops: CDR1 SGHRS, CDR2 YFSETQ. This CDR3 region has 19 residues. Germline trimming cut 1 base from V and 1 base from J; bases unmatched to any gene: 10. This CDR3 is CASSLNGTGGKESNQPQHF. The CDR3 nucleotides read TGCGCCAGCAGCTTGAATGGGACAGGGGGTAAGGAGAGCAATCAGCCCCAGCATTTT.

This clonotype was picked up a small number of times. Being one base from a much bigger clone, this may be a read error. A read error is likely, as this CDR3 ends without the conserved phenylalanine or tryptophan. This sequence joins TRBV12-3 or TRBV12-4 and TRBJ2-3; no definite D call. The CDR3 loop spans 13 amino acids. Trimming took off 4 bases at V and 0 bases at J, with 5 bases between the two ends. CDR3 loop: CASSSESTDTQYV. The CDR3, as DNA: TGTGCCAGCAGTTCGGAAAGCACAGATACGCAGTATGTT.

The V and J genes are TRBV27 and TRBJ2-1; D is ambiguous. The germline V and J ends were trimmed by 6 bases and 4 bases, with 22 bases remaining between them. The CDR3 spans 17 residues. Germline values: CDR1 MNHEY, CDR2 SMNVEV (reference sequence). The CDR3 sequence: CASSFLPLSPFYNEQFF. DNA of the CDR3: TGTGCCAGCAGCTTCCTCCCTCTTAGCCCTTTTTACAATGAGCAGTTCTTC.

This clonotype was seen ten or more times. The J gene is TRBJ2-7, the V gene TRBV9; the D gene is possibly TRBD2 (6 bases). The length of the CDR3 is 17 residues. V gave up 0 bases and J gave up 1 base, with 17 bases separating them. Germline V lookup: CDR1 SGDLS, CDR2 YYNGEE. CDR3 sequence (DNA): TGTGCCAGCAGCGTAGCGCCGCAGGAGGGTATTTCCTACGAGCAGTACTTC. This codes for CASSVAPQEGISYEQYF.

V usage is TRBV19 and J usage is TRBJ1-5; D gene uncertain. Germline V gives CDR1 LNHDA, CDR2 SQIVND (reference sequence). This CDR3 is built from 14 residues. V was shortened by 6 bases and J by 1 base, with 10 bases between the two germline ends. CDR3 in amino acids: CASSEDNSNQPQHF. CDR3 DNA sequence: TGTGCCAGTAGCGAGGATAACAGCAATCAGCCCCAGCATTTT.

This clonotype was picked up a small number of times. This rearrangement joins TRBV12-3 or TRBV12-4 to TRBJ2-1, with D uncertain. The V gene lost 1 base and the J gene lost 3 bases, with 10 bases spanning the gap. The CDR3 spans 15 residues. The CDR3 spells CASSLVGNGYNEQFF. In nucleotides, the CDR3 is TGTGCCAGCAGTTTAGTAGGGAACGGCTACAATGAGCAGTTCTTC.

This clonotype was counted many times. The chain joins TRBV6-1 to TRBJ2-7; D gene ambiguous. Between the trimmed V and J ends, which lost 1 base and 5 bases, there was a span of 6 bases. This CDR3 spans 12 amino acids. Germline CDR1 reads MNHNS; CDR2 reads SASEGT. CDR3: CASSEGVHEQYF. The CDR3 region has the DNA TGTGCCAGCAGTGAAGGGGTACACGAGCAGTACTTC.

The V and J genes are TRBV10-3 and TRBJ2-5, with 11 bases matching TRBD1. Germline CDR1 is ENHRY and CDR2 is SYGVKD. The V segment lost 3 bases and the J segment 5 bases; nucleotides outside the gene matches: 11. The CDR3 loop spans 17 amino acids. Written as DNA, the CDR3 is TGTGCCATCAGTGACCCCGAAGGGACAGGGGGAGTGGAGACCCAGTACTTC. It codes for CAISDPEGTGGVETQYF.

This clonotype occurred many times. This chain connects TRBV14 to TRBJ2-7; tentatively, D is TRBD2 (6 bases). V gave up 5 bases and J gave up 2 bases, with 19 bases separating them. Germline CDR1 and CDR2: SGHDN and FVKESK. The CDR3 extends over 16 amino acids. This CDR3 is CASSGGGPRSAYEQYF. CDR3 in DNA: TGTGCCAGCAGCGGCGGAGGGCCGAGGAGCGCCTACGAGCAGTACTTC.

This clonotype occurred many times. V usage is TRBV12-3 or TRBV12-4 and J usage is TRBJ2-5; 8 nucleotides agree with TRBD1. V shed 5 bases, J shed 3 bases, and the junction held 8 bases outside the gene matches. The CDR3 is 15 amino acids. The CDR3 DNA is TGTGCCAGCAGTCCGTCCGGGACAGGAGAAGAGACCCAGTACTTC. This sequence encodes CASSPSGTGEETQYF.

The rearrangement uses TRBV11-2 and TRBJ1-2; D is possibly TRBD1 (5 bases). Germline CDR1 and CDR2: SGHAT and FQNNGV. Trimming pared 0 bases from V and 3 bases from J, leaving 11 bases between. This CDR3 has 15 residues. The CDR3 DNA follows: TGTGCCAGCAGCTTAGAGGGGGGTAACGACTATGGCTACACCTTC. Protein sequence: CASSLEGGNDYGYTF. The whole variable domain, filled in from reference TRBV11-2 and TRBJ1-2, reads EAGVAQSPRYKIIEKRQSVAFWCNPISGHATLYWYQQILGQGPKLLIQFQNNGVVDDSQLPKDRFSAERLKGVDSTLKIQPAKLEDSAVYLCASSLEGGNDYGYTFGSGTRLTVV.

This clonotype was found once. The V and J genes are TRBV19 and TRBJ2-2, with 9 bases that match TRBD1. Germline V lookup: CDR1 LNHDA, CDR2 SQIVND (reference sequence). After removal of 6 bases from V and 4 bases from J, the junction contained 6 bases not matched to a gene. The CDR3 runs 15 residues. Here the CDR3 DNA reads TGTGCCAGTAGAACAGGGGGCTCAGGCACCGGGGAGCTGTTTTTT. It codes for CASRTGGSGTGELFF.

The chain joins TRBV5-4 to TRBJ2-7; 11 nucleotides line up with TRBD1. Germline-derived CDR1 and CDR2 are SGHNT and YYREEE (reference sequence). The CDR3 is 15 residues long. The junction had 4 bases not matched to a gene; V was cut back by 0 bases and J by 5 bases. The CDR3 DNA is TGTGCCAGCAGCTTGGATGGGACAGGGGGTGACGAGCAGTACTTC. Translating gives CASSLDGTGGDEQYF.